Below are 26 T cell receptor beta chains sequenced from a single sample in a study of human T cells and chemical hapten exposure. Unfractionated whole blood yielded total RNA. Individual cDNA molecules had unique molecular identifiers attached to them by the library. In TCRdb, the reads were re-called with MiXCR into one record per CDR3 protein. The sample contains 120,000 or so distinct CDR3 sequences, about 7.7% of which appear only once. The sample comprised whole blood. All receptors derive from a human donor in good health. Some clones in this sample may be carry-over from other donors' samples.

This clonotype has only a few counts. The rearrangement joins TRBV7-2 to TRBJ2-7, with a tentative D call TRBD1 (5 bases). CDR3 length: 13 amino acids. The V gene's germline CDR1 is SGHTA and CDR2 FQGNSA. V was shortened by 5 bases and J by 1 base, with 9 bases between the two germline ends. The CDR3 DNA is TGTGCCAGCAGCCCGACAGCATCCTACGAGCAGTACTTC. Translating gives CASSPTASYEQYF.

This clonotype has a count of ten or more. The rearrangement joins TRBV12-3 or TRBV12-4 to TRBJ1-1; TRBD1 is a possible D gene (6 bases). The CDR3 contains 14 residues. V was clipped by 2 bases and J by 1 base, with 8 bases between them. The CDR3 sequence: CASSLSQGNTEAFF. The CDR3 nucleotides read TGTGCCAGCAGTTTATCACAGGGGAACACTGAAGCTTTCTTT.

This clonotype was recorded many times. This chain connects TRBV4-3 to TRBJ2-2, with 8 bases fitting TRBD2. Germline CDR1 is LGHNA and CDR2 is YSLEER. J gave up 4 bases and V 3 bases, and 4 bases lay outside the gene matches. The CDR3 consists of 15 residues. This CDR3 is CASSQAGGSTGELFF. DNA for the CDR3: TGCGCCAGCAGCCAGGCGGGGGGAAGCACCGGGGAGCTGTTTTTT.

This clonotype was counted many times. The genes are TRBV4-2 and TRBJ1-1; 9 bases map to TRBD1. The trim removed 1 base at V and 5 bases at J, leaving 8 bases unmatched. CDR3 length: 16 residues. Looked up from germline, CDR1 is LGHNA and CDR2 is YNFKEQ. CDR3 coding DNA: TGTGCCAGCAGCCAAGGAGCGGACAGGGGATTAACTGAAGCTTTCTTT. Amino acids: CASSQGADRGLTEAFF.

This clonotype was observed at least ten times. The chain combines TRBV5-1 with TRBJ1-1; D unclear. Germline CDR1 reads SGHRS; CDR2 reads YFSETQ. V lost 4 bases and J lost 7, with 11 bases in between. The CDR3 extends over 12 amino acids. The CDR3 reads CASSLDGYEAFF. The DNA of the CDR3 is TGCGCCAGCAGCCTGGACGGGTATGAAGCTTTCTTT.

Turning to this clonotype: This may arise from a read error, as a much more abundant clone is one base away. The gene calls are TRBV10-1 and TRBJ1-1, with TRBD1 matching 8 bases. The length of the CDR3 is 13 residues. Germline CDR1 WNHNN, CDR2 SYGVQD (reference sequence). Here the CDR3 reads CASSDRGLTVAFF. CDR3 bases: TGCGCCAGCAGTGACAGGGGGCTCACTGTAGCTTTCTTT.

The chain employs TRBV5-1 and TRBJ2-7; 7 positions match TRBD1. Per the germline V gene, CDR1 is SGHRS and CDR2 is YFSETQ. The CDR3 loop spans 15 amino acids. V trimming: 0 bases; J trimming: 11 bases; junction bases outside the gene matches: 14. CDR3 coding DNA: TGCGCCAGCAGCTTGGCCCCGGGACAGCAACGAGAAGAGTACTTC. Its protein is CASSLAPGQQREEYF.

This clonotype was seen ten or more times. V gene TRBV20-1 combines with J gene TRBJ1-6; 9 bases map to TRBD1. With V trimmed by 6 bases and J by 9 bases, 6 bases remained unmatched. This CDR3 has 13 amino acids. CDR1 is DFQATT, CDR2 SNEGSKA, per germline (reference sequence). This chain's CDR3 is CSANTGGGSPLHF. CDR3 nucleotides: TGCAGTGCCAATACAGGGGGCGGTTCACCCCTCCACTTT.

The chain recombines TRBV18 with TRBJ2-1; D is unresolved. This CDR3 has 12 residues. Germline CDR1 and CDR2: KGHSH and LQKENI. V was shortened by 3 bases and J by 6 bases, with 6 bases between the two germline ends. DNA of the CDR3: TGTGCCAGCTCACCGACGGCCAATGAGCAGTTCTTC. This translates into CASSPTANEQFF.

This sequence joins TRBV6-2 or TRBV6-3 and TRBJ2-6; the D is unclear. The CDR3 is made up of 14 amino acids. The V end was cut by 2 bases, the J end by 0 bases, with 2 bases between. The germline V gene has CDR1 MNHEY and CDR2 SVGEGT. Here the CDR3 DNA reads TGTGCCAGCAGTTACGCCTCTGGGGCCAACGTCCTGACTTTC. Translation gives CASSYASGANVLTF.

The rearrangement links TRBV14 to TRBJ2-7; D gene ambiguous. V lost 5 bases, J lost 2 bases, and 4 bases lay in between. CDR3 size: 11 residues. Germline CDR1 and CDR2: SGHDN and FVKESK. The DNA for the CDR3 is TGTGCCAGCAGCGGTACCTACGAGCAGTACTTC. It is translated as CASSGTYEQYF.

V and J are TRBV6-2 or TRBV6-3 and TRBJ2-7, with D perhaps being TRBD1 or TRBD2 (5 bases each). This CDR3 has 14 residues. Trimming took 7 bases from V and 2 from J, leaving 15 bases between them. CDR1 is MNHEY, CDR2 SVGEGT, per germline. The CDR3 bases are TGTGCCAGCAACGCCGGGACGGTGCCCTACGAGCAGTACTTC. Translated, it gives CASNAGTVPYEQYF.

This clonotype turned up a few times. The chain links TRBV27 to TRBJ2-2; tentatively, D is TRBD2 (5 bases). The germline V gene encodes CDR1 MNHEY and CDR2 SMNVEV (reference sequence). Trimming shortened V by 2 bases and J by 8 bases, and 9 bases separated the two germline ends. The CDR3 covers 13 residues. The CDR3 coding sequence is TGTGCCAGCAGTTTAAAGGAGGCAGGGGAGCTGTTTTTT. It specifies CASSLKEAGELFF.

This clonotype was detected a few times. V gene TRBV5-1 combines with J gene TRBJ2-2, with D tentatively TRBD1 (6 bases). The CDR3 totals 15 residues. Trimming stripped 6 bases from V and 5 bases from J, with 17 bases between. Germline values: CDR1 SGHRS, CDR2 YFSETQ. Written as DNA, the CDR3 is TGCGCCAGCACCCTGATAGGGGGAGAGACCGGGGAGCTGTTTTTT. Translation gives CASTLIGGETGELFF.

This clonotype was detected only a few times. V and J are TRBV7-2 and TRBJ2-7; the D is unclear. V lost 5 bases and J 1 base, leaving 6 bases between the germline ends. The CDR3 is 12 amino acids. Germline V CDR1 and CDR2: SGHTA, FQGNSA. The CDR3 is CASSPLSYEQYF. In DNA, the CDR3 is TGTGCCAGCAGCCCCCTTTCCTACGAGCAGTACTTC.

This clonotype was seen a handful of times. This chain connects TRBV10-3 to TRBJ2-3; a possible D gene is TRBD1 (5 bases). Looked up from germline, CDR1 is ENHRY and CDR2 is SYGVKD. With 0 bases removed from V and 2 bases from J, the gap between germline ends came to 12 bases. The CDR3 loop spans 16 amino acids. CDR3: CAISESVWTITDTQYF. CDR3 coding DNA: TGTGCCATCAGTGAGTCGGTTTGGACAATCACAGATACGCAGTATTTT.

This clonotype has more than one count but fewer than ten. V usage is TRBV27 and J usage is TRBJ2-2, with 10 bases aligning to TRBD1. Germline trimming cut 4 bases from V and 3 bases from J; bases unmatched to any gene: 5. Per germline, CDR1 MNHEY and CDR2 SMNVEV (reference sequence). The CDR3 length is 16 residues. The CDR3 sequence: CASSWGTGADTGELFF. The CDR3 DNA sequence: TGTGCCAGCAGTTGGGGGACAGGGGCGGACACCGGGGAGCTGTTTTTT.

V usage is TRBV5-1 and J usage is TRBJ1-2; a weak D match, TRBD1 (6 bases). CDR3 length: 13 residues. Trimming removed 0 bases from V and 7 bases from J, with 10 bases in between. Germline CDR1 and CDR2: SGHRS and YFSETQ. The CDR3 DNA reads TGCGCCAGCAGCTTGGACACAGGGAGTGGCTACACCTTC. This encodes CASSLDTGSGYTF.

Only a few counts were recorded for this clonotype. This sequence joins TRBV6-5 and TRBJ2-2, with 7 bases aligning to TRBD2. This CDR3 has 15 amino acids. Germline CDR1 is MNHEY and CDR2 is SVGAGI. V trimming: 2 bases; J trimming: 5 bases; junction bases outside the gene matches: 5. CDR3 residues: CASSYRQGGTGELFF. CDR3 coding DNA: TGTGCCAGCAGTTACAGGCAGGGAGGGACCGGGGAGCTGTTTTTT.

This clonotype was seen a few times. The rearrangement links TRBV9 to TRBJ2-2; 7 bases agree with TRBD1. The trim removed 7 bases at V and 0 bases at J, leaving 6 bases unmatched. Germline lookup yields CDR1 SGDLS and CDR2 YYNGEE. There are 15 residues in the CDR3. CDR3 nucleotides: TGTGCCAGCTACCCGGACAGGACGAACACCGGGGAGCTGTTTTTT. This codes for CASYPDRTNTGELFF.

In its sample, this clonotype was seen many times. The V call is TRBV25-1, the J call TRBJ1-5; the D is unclear. V shed 1 base and J shed 5 bases, with 12 bases lying between them. Germline V gene lookup returns CDR1 MGHDK and CDR2 SYGVNS. This CDR3 contains 15 residues. CDR3 protein: CASSEFREADQPQHF. The DNA for the CDR3 is TGTGCCAGCAGTGAATTTCGGGAAGCAGATCAGCCCCAGCATTTT.

This sequence joins TRBV6-1 and TRBJ2-3, with TRBD2 matching over 9 bases. The CDR3 totals 15 residues. The trim removed 4 bases at V and 4 bases at J, leaving 6 bases unmatched. In germline, CDR1 is MNHNS, CDR2 SASEGT. The CDR3, as DNA: TGTGCCAGCAGTGGGGGACTAGCTCCTGCAGATACGCAGTATTTT. Protein sequence: CASSGGLAPADTQYF.

This clonotype was observed many times. The CDR3 nucleotides are TGTGCCAGCAGCTTAGAGGGCAGAATTGAAGCTTTCTTT. It is translated as CASSLEGRIEAFF. The chain joins TRBV7-2 to TRBJ1-1; D not certain. The CDR3 sequence is 13 residues long. Trimming stripped 1 base from V and 7 bases from J, with 10 bases between. Germline V CDR1 and CDR2: SGHTA, FQGNSA.

This clonotype was counted at least ten times. The gene calls are TRBV20-1 and TRBJ2-3; D gene unclear. The CDR3 is made up of 14 amino acids. Germline-derived CDR1 and CDR2 are DFQATT and SNEGSKA (reference sequence). Between the trimmed V and J ends, which lost 0 bases and 0 bases, there was a span of 7 bases. The CDR3, as DNA: TGCAGTGCTAGAGATAGGCCTAGCACAGATACGCAGTATTTT. This sequence encodes CSARDRPSTDTQYF.

J is TRBJ2-3 and V is TRBV20-1; D is unclear. V lost 6 bases, J lost 5 bases, and 15 bases lay in between. Germline V gene data show CDR1 as DFQATT and CDR2 as SNEGSKA (reference sequence). CDR3 length equals 13 residues. The CDR3 sequence: CSASTPLRDTQYF. CDR3 DNA sequence: TGCAGTGCCTCCACTCCCCTACGAGATACGCAGTATTTT.

This clonotype has ten or more counts. CDR3 in amino acids: CASSISGSHFGELFF. The CDR3 DNA is TGTGCCAGTAGTATTAGCGGGAGTCATTTCGGGGAGCTGTTTTTT. The genes are TRBV19 and TRBJ2-2; 9 bases align to TRBD2. Trimming at V came to 3 bases and at J to 7 bases, leaving 6 bases not matched to a gene. This CDR3 is 15 amino acids long. Germline V lookup: CDR1 LNHDA, CDR2 SQIVND (reference sequence).